Described below is a single T cell receptor beta chain sequence and its context. The antigen is undetermined. Germline lookup yields CDR1 DFQATT and CDR2 SNEGSKA (reference sequence). V was cut by 5 bases and J by 8 bases, with 12 bases left in between. The CDR3 has 11 residues. With 60 Vbeta and 13 Jbeta primers, the PCR was carried out. Sequencing used immunoSEQ multiplex PCR; TCRdb keeps in-frame clones, though not all of them. Of approximately 170,000 clones detected, over 60% appear once; the ten largest clones hold approximately 1.5%. This sample was taken from a study of cytomegalovirus exposure and HLA in healthy donors. Findings and limits, study-wide: Later analysis reportedly placed an Asian-associated ancestry cluster below the roughly 700-donor mean in N-insertions. HLA restriction was apparent for most CMV-associated TCR beta chains in a later analysis. When analyzed later, the rates of TCR association showed variation by HLA locus, with DRB1 the most and HLA-C the fewest. Per a later analysis, HLA-associated TCR beta chains showed more clonal expansion than other, equally common TCR beta chains.

This rearrangement joins TRBV20-1 to TRBJ1-2; TRBD1 might be the D (5 bases). This TCR derives from a girl under 18 in good health and CMV-seronegative. The material sequenced was PBMCs. The CDR3 sequence is CSAPRQSGYTF. CDR3 nucleotides: TGCAGTGCTCCACGACAGAGCGGCTACACCTTC.